This TCR beta chain was sequenced during a study of T cell responses to AZD1222 COVID-19 vaccine. Assay: immunoSEQ multiplex PCR; the TCRdb copy retains only in-frame clones and omits some. Of under 150,000 clones in the sample, about 92% were seen once. V lost 5 bases to trimming and J lost 2 bases; unmatched junction nucleotides: 15. The length of the CDR3 is 20 residues. Germline V CDR1 and CDR2: MGHRA, YSYEKL. The sequencing here drew on peripheral blood, taken on day 0 of AZD1222 vaccination. The clonotype originates from an adult in good health. The rearrangement joins TRBV4-1 to TRBJ2-1, with TRBD2 matching over 13 bases. The CDR3 nucleotides are TGCGCCAGCAGCTTCCGACTAGCGGGAGGTCGGGACAGCACCTACAATGAGCAGTTCTTC. This gives the protein CASSFRLAGGRDSTYNEQFF.